This T cell receptor beta chain is from a study of blood T cell repertoires in COVID-19 (TCRdb year 2020). Regarding the research as a whole: Samples covering the acute and convalescent phases of COVID-19 were provided by collaborators in the United States, Italy and Spain. The prospective study material was composed of cDNA or gDNA derived from T cells, B-cell-depleted T cells, or PBMCs. Subjects who had been exposed to COVID-19, were actively infected with it, or had recovered from it provided the deeply sampled blood TCRbeta repertoires that made up the dataset. The repertoires were made available in a free public database intended to serve as a resource for research on the immune response to SARS-CoV-2. Samples came from the ongoing ImmuneRACE study (first 160 participants) plus 1,254 subjects from 6 global collaborators. Nearly every sample came with metadata listing a de-identified subject ID, COVID-19 status, age in years and sex. HLA class I and class II types, where available, came from metadata supplied by the sample provider rather than from assay-based typing.

The junction carries 11 bases between V and J, which are trimmed by 0 bases and 5 bases respectively. CDR1 MGHRA and CDR2 YSYEKL are derived from the germline V gene. The CDR3 goes from the cysteine to the phenylalanine over 15 residues. Of all the DNA, just the CDR3 is kept, 45 bases in frame from base 1. Enrolling through a virtual design, the prospective study's participants ranged in age from about 18 to 89 years and lived across 24 United States geographic areas. In the prospective study, participants were assigned to cohorts based on the clinical history participants reported in a screening survey and a study questionnaire. Recovered participants in ImmuneRACE Cohort 3 were defined by two consecutive negative NP/OP PCR tests, clearance by a healthcare professional, or resolution of symptoms. Mobile phlebotomists in the prospective study collected whole blood, serum and a nasopharyngeal or oropharyngeal swab from every participant. Additional blood draws and questionnaires over an approximately 2-month period could optionally be provided by prospective study participants. Blood samples from the prospective study were shipped frozen or at room temperature prior to DNA extraction.

A few counts support this clone. Its binding antigen is unknown. No qualities accompany the bases; no much larger clone lies one base away. The immunoSEQ Assay, a bias-controlled multiplex PCR, was used to amplify TCRbeta CDR3 regions from genomic DNA. The source study handled its data this way. The number of nucleated cells in each sample was estimated from the amplification of reference gene primers within the assay. To quantify the absolute abundance of each unique TCRbeta CDR3 rearrangement, sequence reads were collapsed and filtered. For each sample, productive Simpson clonality was calculated by taking the square root of Simpson's diversity index across productive rearrangements. Sourced from immuneACCESS, this table was stored by TCRdb with only in-frame sequences that have V and J called. A share of the clones is absent; for the studies checked, an unresolved V gene accounts for under half, and the remainder has no known explanation. D and trimming come from the DNA, and the V and J calls and clone size come from that table. The table for this sample lists roughly 180,000 clones; over 75% of them were counted only once. The ten largest clones take up more than 9.5% of the sample.

What the work shows at the level of the full study, not this receptor alone: How much clinical and demographic metadata was included differed by source and by participant, and the metadata was provided uncurated.

The sequence was obtained from a man in his fifties or sixties who had recovered from COVID-19. This sequence uses TRBV4-1 and TRBJ1-3; tentative D gene TRBD1, with 5 bases matching. Specimen: PBMCs or T cells enriched from blood (not recorded which). The nucleotide sequence reads as follows: TGCGCCAGCAGCCAAGATCCTGGGGCGCGAAACACCATATATTTT. Translation gives CASSQDPGARNTIYF.